This T cell receptor (beta chain) was identified in a study of beta chain features in type 1 diabetes. This clone came up a few times. What it binds is not known. The CDR3 has 14 residues. Trimming at V came to 5 bases and at J to 2 bases, leaving 7 bases not matched to a gene. The V gene's germline CDR1 is SQVTM and CDR2 ANQGSEA. Study-wide results and caveats: VDJ junctions from patients with type 1 diabetes contained fewer insertions and more deletions. TCRB CDR3s from Type 1 diabetes patients were moderately but significantly shorter in all four CD4+ subsets. Naive, central memory and Treg TCRB repertoires seemed to resemble each other more closely in patients than they did in healthy donors.

TCRB transcripts that were expressed got sequenced, as all of the isolated RNA had been reverse transcribed. Around 3.57 million reads was the average for naive, central memory and regulatory T cell samples. Profiled with immunoSEQ multiplex PCR; TCRdb holds only in-frame clones, not every one. This table has about 360,000 clones, roughly 12% appearing once. The chain couples TRBV29-1 to TRBJ2-3; TRBD2 aligns across 7 bases. This receptor was identified in a man aged 18 to 30 in good health. Sequenced input: naive CD4+ T cells from blood. The CDR3: CSVPLAENTDTQYF. For the CDR3, the DNA is TGCAGCGTTCCCCTAGCGGAAAACACAGATACGCAGTATTTT.